The 20 T cell receptor beta chains below were found in one sample sequenced in a study of OX40 agonist ivuxolimab in advanced cancers. The table came from immunoSEQ multiplex PCR; TCRdb's copy has only in-frame clones and leaves some out. Counted here are tens of thousands of clones, around 85% occurring once; the ten biggest clones make up about 1%. This specimen consisted of CD4+ or CD8+ T cells sorted from blood, obtained in a trial of the OX40 agonist ivuxolimab. Receptors were obtained from an adult with an advanced solid tumor such as melanoma, head and neck, liver or kidney cancer.

In its sample, this clone was seen a few times. The V gene is TRBV11-3, the J gene TRBJ2-7; 9 bases align to TRBD1. The CDR3 is made up of 14 amino acids. CDR1 and CDR2 from the germline V gene are SGHNT and YENEEA. Trimming at V came to 6 bases and at J to 6 bases, leaving 9 bases not matched to a gene. The CDR3 coding sequence is TGTGCCAGCAGAAAAGGACAGGGGTTGGGCGAGCAGTACTTC. As protein: CASRKGQGLGEQYF. Based on the CDR3 plus reference TRBV11-3 and TRBJ2-7, the full variable domain is EAGVVQSPRYKIIEKKQPVAFWCNPISGHNTLYWYLQNLGQGPELLIRYENEEAVDDSQLPKDRFSAERLKGVDSTLKIQPAELGDSAVYLCASRKGQGLGEQYFGPGTRLTVT.

The genes are TRBV28 and TRBJ2-5, with 7 positions matching TRBD2. The CDR3 has 14 residues. The germline gives CDR1 MDHEN, CDR2 SYDVKM. V was clipped by 4 bases and J by 1 base; unmatched bases: 3. The CDR3 region has the DNA TGTGCCAGCAGTTGGGTAGCGGGCCAAGAGACCCAGTACTTC. Protein: CASSWVAGQETQYF.

V and J are TRBV28 and TRBJ2-5; D is possibly TRBD1 (6 bases). The end of the DNA aligns better with TRBJ2-7, so the J call may be wrong. Germline V gene lookup returns CDR1 MDHEN and CDR2 SYDVKM. This CDR3 has 15 amino acids. The CDR3 protein is CASTLGAGLTYEQYF. DNA for the CDR3: TGTGCCAGCACCCTGGGGGCAGGGCTCACCTACGAGCAGTACTTC.

In this sample, this clone turned up once. This chain links TRBV5-6 with TRBJ2-3; 8 bases agree with TRBD1. CDR1 is SGHDT, CDR2 YYEEEE, per germline. This CDR3 comprises 16 residues. V trimming: 4 bases; J trimming: 2 bases; junction bases outside the gene matches: 9. CDR3 bases: TGTGCCAGCAGCCCCCTAGGGCAGGGGGCCACAGATACGCAGTATTTT. It translates to CASSPLGQGATDTQYF.

The chain has TRBV6-5 and TRBJ2-6; D remains unclear. Between the trimmed V and J ends, which lost 6 bases and 5 bases, there was a span of 5 bases. The CDR3 has 12 amino acids. Germline CDR1 reads MNHEY; CDR2 reads SVGAGI. CDR3 region: CASRKWANVLTF. The DNA of the CDR3 is TGTGCCAGCAGAAAATGGGCCAACGTCCTGACTTTC.

The V and J genes are TRBV6-5 and TRBJ1-1, with 8 bases that match TRBD1. Germline CDR1 and CDR2: MNHEY and SVGAGI. Germline trimming cut 5 bases from V and 1 base from J; bases unmatched to any gene: 3. The CDR3 sequence is 14 residues long. CDR3 sequence reads: CASSRDRKNTEAFF. The CDR3 coding sequence is TGTGCCAGCAGTCGGGACAGGAAGAACACTGAAGCTTTCTTT.

The rearrangement joins TRBV10-3 to TRBJ2-3; 7 bases map to TRBD2. Germline loops: CDR1 ENHRY, CDR2 SYGVKD. J lost 0 bases, V lost 11 bases, and 20 bases had no gene match. The CDR3 consists of 18 residues. The DNA for the CDR3 is TGTGCCTGTCAGAAGGGTAGCGGGCGCCGTGGTAGCACAGATACGCAGTATTTT. Translated: CACQKGSGRRGSTDTQYF.

The chain uses TRBV7-2 and TRBJ1-1; TRBD1 matches at 7 bases. The ends lost 5 bases at V and 4 bases at J; junction bases unmatched: 10. Germline CDR1 reads SGHTA; CDR2 reads FQGNSA. There are 15 residues in the CDR3. The CDR3 DNA reads TGTGCCAGCAGCCCCGGGCGACAGGGCTCCACTGAAGCTTTCTTT. It translates to CASSPGRQGSTEAFF.

V usage is TRBV4-2 and J usage is TRBJ1-1; D unresolved. The CDR3 loop spans 13 amino acids. CDR1 is LGHNA, CDR2 YNFKEQ, per germline. The V gene lost 4 bases and the J gene lost 5 bases, with 11 bases spanning the gap. Here the CDR3 reads CASSRTGSTEAFF. In nucleotides, the CDR3 is TGTGCCAGCAGCCGGACGGGGTCTACTGAAGCTTTCTTT.

J is TRBJ2-7 and V is TRBV2, with 7 bases aligning to TRBD1. The V gene end was trimmed by 4 bases and the J gene end by 3 bases; junction bases not matched to a gene: 6. Germline loops: CDR1 SNHLY, CDR2 FYNNEI. This CDR3 contains 14 residues. The CDR3 DNA is TGTGCCAGCAGTGCAGAGGGGGCCAGCTACGAGCAGTACTTC. It yields the protein CASSAEGASYEQYF.

The chain has TRBV5-8 and TRBJ2-7, with D perhaps matching TRBD1 (6 bases). The germline V gene has CDR1 SGHTS and CDR2 YDEGEE. The CDR3 is 13 residues long. Trimming cost V 3 bases and J 3 bases, with 10 bases left between them. This CDR3 is CASSSTGNYEQYF. The CDR3 DNA reads as TGTGCCAGCAGCTCGACAGGTAACTACGAGCAGTACTTC. Combining the CDR3 with reference TRBV5-8 and TRBJ2-7 gives the whole variable domain EAGVTQSPTHLIKTRGQQATLRCSPISGHTSVYWYQQALGLGLQFLLWYDEGEERNRGNFPPRFSGRQFPNYSSELNVNALELEDSALYLCASSSTGNYEQYFGPGTRLTVT.

CDR3 sequence reads: CATSREGGEQFF. The CDR3 DNA is TGTGCCACCAGCAGAGAAGGGGGTGAGCAGTTCTTC. The chain recombines TRBV15 with TRBJ2-1; tentatively, D is TRBD1 (6 bases). V was clipped by 0 bases and J by 9 bases, with 6 bases between them. Per germline, CDR1 LNHNV and CDR2 YYDKDF (reference sequence). The CDR3 covers 12 residues.

This clone was recorded a few times. The rearrangement links TRBV2 to TRBJ2-7; 7 bases match TRBD1. Germline trimming cut 1 base from V and 6 bases from J; bases unmatched to any gene: 6. The germline V gene has CDR1 SNHLY and CDR2 FYNNEI. The CDR3 runs to 14 residues. CDR3 in amino acids: CASSEGRQGSEQYF. The CDR3 DNA follows: TGTGCCAGCAGTGAAGGTAGACAGGGCAGCGAGCAGTACTTC.

The CDR3 sequence is CASSLGQGRGQYF. The DNA of the CDR3 is TGCGCCAGCAGCTTGGGACAGGGGCGCGGGCAGTACTTC. The rearrangement uses TRBV5-1 and TRBJ2-7; 8 bases are a match to TRBD1. This CDR3 has 13 residues. Germline V CDR1 and CDR2: SGHRS, YFSETQ. After removal of 0 bases from V and 9 bases from J, the junction contained 5 bases not matched to a gene.

The chain links TRBV5-8 to TRBJ2-2; 12 nucleotides line up with TRBD2. This CDR3 has 15 residues. V shed 4 bases and J 5 bases; nucleotides not matched to a gene: 3. Germline CDR1 SGHTS, CDR2 YDEGEE. CDR3 amino acids: CASSMGTSGTGELFF. In nucleotides, the CDR3 is TGTGCCAGCAGCATGGGGACTAGCGGGACCGGGGAGCTGTTTTTT.

The chain has TRBV28 and TRBJ1-4; D might be TRBD1 (5 bases). The CDR3 runs 15 residues. Germline-derived CDR1 and CDR2 are MDHEN and SYDVKM. V gave up 4 bases and J gave up 7 bases, with 16 bases separating them. CDR3 loop: CASSSGFRDSEKLFF. DNA for the CDR3: TGTGCCAGCAGTTCCGGGTTTCGAGACAGTGAAAAACTGTTTTTT.

The rearrangement uses TRBV7-9 and TRBJ1-2; D uncertain. This CDR3 is 12 amino acids long. The germline V gene encodes CDR1 SEHNR and CDR2 FQNEAQ (reference sequence). V shed 5 bases and J shed 1 base, with 5 bases lying between them. The CDR3 DNA follows: TGTGCCAGCAGCCCTAATAACTATGGCTACACCTTC. This encodes CASSPNNYGYTF. The full variable domain, completed using reference TRBV7-9 and TRBJ1-2, is DTGVSQNPRHKITKRGQNVTFRCDPISEHNRLYWYRQTLGQGPEFLTYFQNEAQLEKSRLLSDRFSAERPKGSFSTLEIQRTEQGDSAMYLCASSPNNYGYTFGSGTRLTVV.

This chain links TRBV6-6 with TRBJ2-5; D is uncertain. This CDR3 contains 11 residues. Trimming pared 3 bases from V and 5 bases from J, leaving 4 bases between. Looked up from germline, CDR1 is MNHNY and CDR2 is SVGAGI (reference sequence). CDR3 DNA: TGTGCCAGCAGTTATTCGGAGACCCAGTACTTC. Translation gives CASSYSETQYF.

Concerning this clone itself: A read error may account for a junction end that differs from germline. The rearrangement joins TRBV5-1 to TRBJ2-1; D possibly uses TRBD1 or TRBD2 (5 bases each). The germline V gene has CDR1 SGHRS and CDR2 YFSETQ. The CDR3 has 15 residues. The CDR3 DNA reads as TGCGCCAGCAACTTGGTGGGGGATGCGTACAATGAGCAGTTCTTC. This encodes CASNLVGDAYNEQFF. Complete variable domain (other parts from reference TRBV5-1 and TRBJ2-1): KAGVTQTPRYLIKTRGQQVTLSCSPISGHRSVSWYQQTPGQGLQFLFEYFSETQRNKGNFPGRFSGRQFSNSRSEMNVSTLELGDSALYLCASNLVGDAYNEQFFGPGTRLTVL.

The J gene is TRBJ2-5, the V gene TRBV4-1, with 10 bases lining up with TRBD2. The J call may be mistaken, given a closer DNA end match to TRBJ2-7. CDR3 size: 18 residues. Germline V gene data show CDR1 as MGHRA and CDR2 as YSYEKL. The CDR3 region has the DNA TGCGCCAGCAGTCCTAAAGGTTATCAGGGACTAGCGTTTTACGAGCAGTACTTC. This codes for CASSPKGYQGLAFYEQYF.